This TCR beta chain was captured by sequencing in a study of long-term antiretroviral therapy in people with HIV. Survey level was the resolution at which the v3.0 immunoSEQ assay ran. The table came from immunoSEQ multiplex PCR; TCRdb's copy has only in-frame clones and leaves some out. This table holds 7,200 or so clones, 65% to 75% found once. Study observations and caveats: Pre-ART clonal expansion yielded clones that dominated the repertoire at all time points.

Notes on this clone: Antigen specificity is unknown.

This TCR derives from a young man with HIV. The input for sequencing was unsorted PBMCs, taken 0.1 years before starting antiretroviral therapy.

CDR3 nucleotide sequence: TGTGCCAGCAGCAGTAGCAGGACTAGCACAGATACGCAGTATTTT. It specifies CASSSSRTSTDTQYF. This sequence joins TRBV21-1 and TRBJ2-3; the listed D gene, TRBD2, was not tested against the DNA. TRBV21-1 is a recognized pseudogene. This CDR3 is 15 amino acids long.